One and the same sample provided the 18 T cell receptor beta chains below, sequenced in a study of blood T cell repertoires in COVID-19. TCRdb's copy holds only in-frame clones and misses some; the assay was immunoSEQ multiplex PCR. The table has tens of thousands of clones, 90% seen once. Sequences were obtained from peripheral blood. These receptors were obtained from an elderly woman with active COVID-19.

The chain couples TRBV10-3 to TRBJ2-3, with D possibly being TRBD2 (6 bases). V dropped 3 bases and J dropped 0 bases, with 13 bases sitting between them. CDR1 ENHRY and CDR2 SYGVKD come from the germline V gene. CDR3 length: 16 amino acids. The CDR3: CAISEPPGTSTDTQYF. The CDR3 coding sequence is TGTGCCATCAGTGAACCCCCCGGGACTAGCACAGATACGCAGTATTTT.

The CDR3: CASSLEEGSEKLFF. CDR3 nucleotide sequence: TGCGCCAGCAGCTTGGAGGAGGGATCTGAAAAACTGTTTTTT. The chain couples TRBV5-1 to TRBJ1-4, with D uncertain. V was clipped by 0 bases and J by 7 bases, with 10 bases between them. The CDR3 spans 14 residues. Germline V CDR1 and CDR2: SGHRS, YFSETQ. Based on the CDR3 plus reference TRBV5-1 and TRBJ1-4, the full variable domain is KAGVTQTPRYLIKTRGQQVTLSCSPISGHRSVSWYQQTPGQGLQFLFEYFSETQRNKGNFPGRFSGRQFSNSRSEMNVSTLELGDSALYLCASSLEEGSEKLFFGSGTQLSVL.

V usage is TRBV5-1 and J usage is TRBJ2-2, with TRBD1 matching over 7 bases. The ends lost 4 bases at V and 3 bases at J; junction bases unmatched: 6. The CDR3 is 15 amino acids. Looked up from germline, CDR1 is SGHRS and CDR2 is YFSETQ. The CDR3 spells CASSPTGTDTGELFF. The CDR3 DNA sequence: TGCGCCAGCAGCCCGACAGGGACGGACACCGGGGAGCTGTTTTTT.

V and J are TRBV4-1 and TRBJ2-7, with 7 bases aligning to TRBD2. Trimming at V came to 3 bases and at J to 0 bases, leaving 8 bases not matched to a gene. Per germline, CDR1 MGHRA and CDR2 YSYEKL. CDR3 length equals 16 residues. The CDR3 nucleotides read TGCGCCAGCAGCCAGGCGTTTACTAGCGTCTCCTACGAGCAGTACTTC. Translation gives CASSQAFTSVSYEQYF.

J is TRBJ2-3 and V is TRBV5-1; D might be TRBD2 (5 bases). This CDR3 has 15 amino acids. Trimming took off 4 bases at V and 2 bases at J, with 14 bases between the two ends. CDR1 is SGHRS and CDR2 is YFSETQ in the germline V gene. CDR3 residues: CASSRADSDTDTQYF. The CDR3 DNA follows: TGCGCCAGCAGCAGAGCAGATAGCGACACAGATACGCAGTATTTT.

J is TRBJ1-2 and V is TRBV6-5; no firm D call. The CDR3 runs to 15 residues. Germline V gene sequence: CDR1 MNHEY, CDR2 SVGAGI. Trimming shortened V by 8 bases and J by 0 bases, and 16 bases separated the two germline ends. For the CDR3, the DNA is TGTGCCAGCCGAAAAGGCCAGGCGACTAACTATGGCTACACCTTC. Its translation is CASRKGQATNYGYTF.

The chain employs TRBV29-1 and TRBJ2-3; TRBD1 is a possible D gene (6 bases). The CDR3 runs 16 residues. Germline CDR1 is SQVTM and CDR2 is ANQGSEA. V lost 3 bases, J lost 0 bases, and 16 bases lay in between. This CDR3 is CSVEPRTGHSTDTQYF. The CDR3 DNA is TGCAGCGTTGAGCCTAGGACGGGACATAGCACAGATACGCAGTATTTT.

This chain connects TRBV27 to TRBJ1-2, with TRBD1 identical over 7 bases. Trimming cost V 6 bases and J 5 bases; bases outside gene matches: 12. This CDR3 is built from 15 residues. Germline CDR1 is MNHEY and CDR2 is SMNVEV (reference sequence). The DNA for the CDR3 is TGTGCCAGCAGGCCGGGACAGCGGGGGGATTATGGCTACACCTTC. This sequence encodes CASRPGQRGDYGYTF.

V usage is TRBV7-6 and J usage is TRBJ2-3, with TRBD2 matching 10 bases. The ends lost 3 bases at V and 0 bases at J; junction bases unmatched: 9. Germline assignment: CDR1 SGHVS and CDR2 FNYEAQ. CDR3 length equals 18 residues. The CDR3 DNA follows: TGTGCCAGCAGCTTCGAGTCTAGCGGGGGTACCAGCACAGATACGCAGTATTTT. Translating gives CASSFESSGGTSTDTQYF.

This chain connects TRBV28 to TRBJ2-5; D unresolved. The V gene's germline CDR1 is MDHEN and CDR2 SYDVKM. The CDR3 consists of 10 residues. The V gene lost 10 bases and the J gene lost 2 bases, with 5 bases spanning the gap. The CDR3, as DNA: TGTGCCACCCATCAAGAGACCCAGTACTTC. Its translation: CATHQETQYF.

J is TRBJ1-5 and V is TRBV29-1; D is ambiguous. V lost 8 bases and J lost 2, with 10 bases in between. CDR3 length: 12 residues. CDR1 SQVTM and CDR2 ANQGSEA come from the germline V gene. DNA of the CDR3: TGCAGCTCTGACACGGGCAATCAGCCCCAGCATTTT. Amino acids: CSSDTGNQPQHF. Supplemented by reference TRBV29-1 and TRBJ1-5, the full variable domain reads SAVISQKPSRDICQRGTSLTIQCQVDSQVTMMFWYRQQPGQSLTLIATANQGSEATYESGFVIDKFPISRPNLTFSTLTVSNMSPEDSSIYLCSSDTGNQPQHFGDGTRLSIL.

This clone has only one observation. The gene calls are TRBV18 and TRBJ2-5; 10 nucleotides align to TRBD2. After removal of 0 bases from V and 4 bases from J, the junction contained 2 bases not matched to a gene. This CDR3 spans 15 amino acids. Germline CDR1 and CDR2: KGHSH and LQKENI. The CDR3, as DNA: TGTGCCAGCTCACCACCAGCGGGGGGGCTAGAGACCCAGTACTTC. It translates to CASSPPAGGLETQYF.

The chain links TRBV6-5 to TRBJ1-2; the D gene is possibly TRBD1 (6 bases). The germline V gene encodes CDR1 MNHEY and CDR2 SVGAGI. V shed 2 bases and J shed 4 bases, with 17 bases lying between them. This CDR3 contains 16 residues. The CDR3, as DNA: TGTGCCAGCAGTTACACGTCAGGGGCTCTCGGCTATGGCTACACCTTC. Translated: CASSYTSGALGYGYTF.

CDR3 in DNA: TGTGCCAGCAGTCTGACAGGGTCCTACGAGCAGTACGTC. This translates into CASSLTGSYEQYV. The genes are TRBV6-5 and TRBJ2-7; 7 bases line up with TRBD1. The CDR3 loop spans 13 amino acids. The germline V gene encodes CDR1 MNHEY and CDR2 SVGAGI. Trimming took 5 bases from V and 1 from J; bases not matched to a gene: 2.

In nucleotides, the CDR3 is TGTGCCAGCAGTGATTTATCAGGGAACTATGGCTACACCTTC. It codes for CASSDLSGNYGYTF. The gene calls are TRBV2 and TRBJ1-2, with D maybe TRBD1 (5 bases). V gave up 3 bases and J gave up 2 bases, with 10 bases separating them. CDR1 and CDR2 (germline): SNHLY, FYNNEI. The CDR3 is 14 residues long.

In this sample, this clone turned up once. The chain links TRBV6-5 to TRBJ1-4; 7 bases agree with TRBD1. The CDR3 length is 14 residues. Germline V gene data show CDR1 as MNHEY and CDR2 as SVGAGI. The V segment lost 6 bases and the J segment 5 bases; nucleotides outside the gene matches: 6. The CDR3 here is CASSRYRGNEKLFF. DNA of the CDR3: TGTGCCAGCAGCCGCTACAGGGGAAATGAAAAACTGTTTTTT.

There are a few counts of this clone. CDR3: CASRGPGQGLNIQYF. The CDR3 DNA is TGTGCCAGCAGAGGCCCGGGACAGGGGTTAAACATTCAGTACTTC. The J gene is TRBJ2-4, the V gene TRBV6-5; 10 bases are shared with TRBD1. Germline lookup yields CDR1 MNHEY and CDR2 SVGAGI. The ends lost 6 bases at V and 6 bases at J; junction bases unmatched: 8. CDR3 length equals 15 residues.

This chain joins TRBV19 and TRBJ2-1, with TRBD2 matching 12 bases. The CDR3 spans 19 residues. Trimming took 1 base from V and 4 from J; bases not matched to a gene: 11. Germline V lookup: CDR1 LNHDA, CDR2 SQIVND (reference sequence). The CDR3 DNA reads TGTGCCAGTAGTATAGGAATTGGACTGCTAGCGGGAGGGTACAATGAGCAGTTCTTC. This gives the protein CASSIGIGLLAGGYNEQFF.